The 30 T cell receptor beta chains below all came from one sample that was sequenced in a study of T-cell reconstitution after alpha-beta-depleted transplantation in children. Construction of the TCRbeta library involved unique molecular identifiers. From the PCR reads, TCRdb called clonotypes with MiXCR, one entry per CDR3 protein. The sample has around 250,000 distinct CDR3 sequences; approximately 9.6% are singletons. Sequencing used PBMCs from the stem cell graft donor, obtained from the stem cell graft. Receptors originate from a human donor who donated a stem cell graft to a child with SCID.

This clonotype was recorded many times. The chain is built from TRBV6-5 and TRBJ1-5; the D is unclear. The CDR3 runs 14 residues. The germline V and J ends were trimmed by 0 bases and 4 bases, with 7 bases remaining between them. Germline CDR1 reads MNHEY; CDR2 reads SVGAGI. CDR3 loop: CASSYSGQNQPQHF. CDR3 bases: TGTGCCAGCAGTTACTCAGGGCAGAATCAGCCCCAGCATTTT.

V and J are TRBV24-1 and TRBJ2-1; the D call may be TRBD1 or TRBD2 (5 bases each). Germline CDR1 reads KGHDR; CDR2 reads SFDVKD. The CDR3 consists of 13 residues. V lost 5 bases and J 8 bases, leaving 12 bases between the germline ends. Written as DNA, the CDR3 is TGTGCCACCAGTGGTGGGGGTTTCTATGAGCAGTTCTTC. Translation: CATSGGGFYEQFF.

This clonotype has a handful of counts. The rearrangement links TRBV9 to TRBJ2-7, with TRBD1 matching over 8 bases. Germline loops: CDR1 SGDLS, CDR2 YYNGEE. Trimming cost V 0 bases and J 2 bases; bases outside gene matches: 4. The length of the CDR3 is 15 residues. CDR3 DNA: TGTGCCAGCAGCGTAGAATGGGACAGGACCTACGAGCAGTACTTC. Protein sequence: CASSVEWDRTYEQYF. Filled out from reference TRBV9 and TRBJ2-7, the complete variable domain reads DSGVTQTPKHLITATGQRVTLRCSPRSGDLSVYWYQQSLDQGLQFLIQYYNGEERAKGNILERFSAQQFPDLHSELNLSSLELGDSALYFCASSVEWDRTYEQYFGPGTRLTVT.

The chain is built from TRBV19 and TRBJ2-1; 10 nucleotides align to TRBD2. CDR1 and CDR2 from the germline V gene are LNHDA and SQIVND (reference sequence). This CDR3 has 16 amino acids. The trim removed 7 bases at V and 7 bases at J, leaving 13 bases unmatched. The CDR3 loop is CASNAGASGGGNEQFF. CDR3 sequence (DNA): TGTGCCAGTAATGCTGGGGCTAGCGGGGGTGGAAATGAGCAGTTCTTC.

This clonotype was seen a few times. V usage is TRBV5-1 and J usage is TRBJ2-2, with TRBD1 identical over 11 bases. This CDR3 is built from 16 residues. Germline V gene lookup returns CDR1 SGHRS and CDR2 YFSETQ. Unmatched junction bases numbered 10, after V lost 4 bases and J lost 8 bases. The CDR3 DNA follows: TGCGCCAGCAGCCCCGGACAGGGGGCCATGTTGGGGGAGCTGTTTTTT. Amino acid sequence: CASSPGQGAMLGELFF. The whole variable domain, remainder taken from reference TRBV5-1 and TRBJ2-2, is KAGVTQTPRYLIKTRGQQVTLSCSPISGHRSVSWYQQTPGQGLQFLFEYFSETQRNKGNFPGRFSGRQFSNSRSEMNVSTLELGDSALYLCASSPGQGAMLGELFFGEGSRLTVL.

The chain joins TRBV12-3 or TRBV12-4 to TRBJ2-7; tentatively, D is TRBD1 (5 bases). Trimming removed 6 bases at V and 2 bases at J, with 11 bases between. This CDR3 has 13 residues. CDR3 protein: CASRKDITYEQYF. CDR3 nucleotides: TGTGCCAGCAGGAAGGACATAACCTACGAGCAGTACTTC.

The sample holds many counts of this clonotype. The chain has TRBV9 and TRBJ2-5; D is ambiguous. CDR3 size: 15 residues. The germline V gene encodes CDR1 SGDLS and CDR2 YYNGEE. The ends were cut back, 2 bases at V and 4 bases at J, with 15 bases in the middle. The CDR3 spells CASSVQDALAETQYF. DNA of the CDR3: TGTGCCAGCAGCGTCCAGGACGCCTTGGCAGAGACCCAGTACTTC.

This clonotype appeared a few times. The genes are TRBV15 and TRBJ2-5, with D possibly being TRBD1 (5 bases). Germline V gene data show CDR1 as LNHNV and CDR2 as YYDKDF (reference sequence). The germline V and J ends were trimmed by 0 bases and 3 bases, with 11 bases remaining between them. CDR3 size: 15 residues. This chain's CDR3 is CATSRDGAAKETQYF. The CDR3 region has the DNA TGTGCCACCAGCAGAGATGGGGCAGCTAAAGAGACCCAGTACTTC.

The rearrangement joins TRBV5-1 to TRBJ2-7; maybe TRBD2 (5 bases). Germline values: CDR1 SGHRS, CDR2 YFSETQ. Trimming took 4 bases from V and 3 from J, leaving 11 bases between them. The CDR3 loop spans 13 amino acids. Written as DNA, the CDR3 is TGCGCCAGCAGCACGGAAGCGGACTACGAGCAGTACTTC. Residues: CASSTEADYEQYF.

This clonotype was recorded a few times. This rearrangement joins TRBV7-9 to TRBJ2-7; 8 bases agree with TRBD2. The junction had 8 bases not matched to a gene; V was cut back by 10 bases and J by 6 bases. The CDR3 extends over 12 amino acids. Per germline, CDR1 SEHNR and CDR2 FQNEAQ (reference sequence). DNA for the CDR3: TGTGCCATCGGGACTAGGCTCGGCGAGCAGTACTTC. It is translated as CAIGTRLGEQYF.

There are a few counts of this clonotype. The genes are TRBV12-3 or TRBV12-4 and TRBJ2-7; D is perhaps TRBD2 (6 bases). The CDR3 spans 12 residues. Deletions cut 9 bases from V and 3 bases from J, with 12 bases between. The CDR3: CASRRGDYEQYF. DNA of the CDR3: TGTGCCAGTAGGAGGGGAGACTACGAGCAGTACTTC.

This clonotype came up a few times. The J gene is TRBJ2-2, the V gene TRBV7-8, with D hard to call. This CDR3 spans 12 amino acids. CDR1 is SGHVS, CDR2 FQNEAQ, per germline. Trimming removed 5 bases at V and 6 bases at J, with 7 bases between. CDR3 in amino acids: CASSAYAGELFF. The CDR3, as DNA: TGTGCCAGCAGCGCCTATGCCGGGGAGCTGTTTTTT.

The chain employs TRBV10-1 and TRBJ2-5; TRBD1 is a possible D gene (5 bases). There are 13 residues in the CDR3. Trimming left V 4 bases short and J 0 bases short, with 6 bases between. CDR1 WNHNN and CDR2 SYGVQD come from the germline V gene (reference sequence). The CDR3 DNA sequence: TGCGCCAGCAGTGGACAGTACCAAGAGACCCAGTACTTC. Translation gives CASSGQYQETQYF.

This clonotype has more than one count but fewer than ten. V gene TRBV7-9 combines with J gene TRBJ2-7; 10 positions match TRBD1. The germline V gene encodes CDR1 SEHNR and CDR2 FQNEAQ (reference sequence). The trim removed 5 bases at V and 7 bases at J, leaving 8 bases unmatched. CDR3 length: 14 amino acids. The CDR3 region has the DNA TGTGCCAGCAGCCCTCCAGGGACAGGGGAAGAGCAGTACTTC. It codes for CASSPPGTGEEQYF.

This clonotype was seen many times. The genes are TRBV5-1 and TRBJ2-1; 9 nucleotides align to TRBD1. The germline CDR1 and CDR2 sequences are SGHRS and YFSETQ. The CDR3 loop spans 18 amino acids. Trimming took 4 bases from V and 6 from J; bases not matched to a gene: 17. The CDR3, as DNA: TGCGCCAGCAGCGGCCAAACGGTAGGGACAGGGAGGTTCAATGAGCAGTTCTTC. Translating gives CASSGQTVGTGRFNEQFF.

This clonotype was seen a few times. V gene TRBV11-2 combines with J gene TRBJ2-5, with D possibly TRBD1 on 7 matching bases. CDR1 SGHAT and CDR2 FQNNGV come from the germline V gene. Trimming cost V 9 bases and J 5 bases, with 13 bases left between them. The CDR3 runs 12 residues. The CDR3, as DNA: TGTGCCAGTACGACAGGGAGGGAGACCCAGTACTTC. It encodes CASTTGRETQYF.

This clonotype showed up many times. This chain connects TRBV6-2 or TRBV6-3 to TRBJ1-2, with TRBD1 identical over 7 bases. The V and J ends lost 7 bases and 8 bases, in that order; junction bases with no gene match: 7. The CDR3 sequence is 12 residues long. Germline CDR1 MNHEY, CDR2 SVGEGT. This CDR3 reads CASTEGAQGYTF. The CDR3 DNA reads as TGTGCCAGCACCGAGGGGGCGCAAGGCTACACCTTC.

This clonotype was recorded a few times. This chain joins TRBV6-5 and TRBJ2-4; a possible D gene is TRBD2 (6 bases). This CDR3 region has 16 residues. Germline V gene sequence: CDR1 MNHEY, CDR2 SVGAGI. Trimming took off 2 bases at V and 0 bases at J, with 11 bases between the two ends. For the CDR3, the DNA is TGTGCCAGCAGTTACGCGGAGGGGCTAGCCAAAAACATTCAGTACTTC. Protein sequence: CASSYAEGLAKNIQYF.

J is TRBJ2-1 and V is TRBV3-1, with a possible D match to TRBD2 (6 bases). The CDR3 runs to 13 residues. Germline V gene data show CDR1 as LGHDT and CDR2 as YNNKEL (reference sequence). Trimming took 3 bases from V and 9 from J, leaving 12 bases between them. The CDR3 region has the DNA TGTGCCAGCAGCCAGGCGGGGTTGGGTGAGCAGTTCTTC. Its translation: CASSQAGLGEQFF.

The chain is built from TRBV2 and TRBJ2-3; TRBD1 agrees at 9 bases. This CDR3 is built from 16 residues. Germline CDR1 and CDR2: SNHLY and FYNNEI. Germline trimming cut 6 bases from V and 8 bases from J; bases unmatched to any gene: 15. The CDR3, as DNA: TGTGCCAGCAGCGAACGACAGGGGGGCCTTTCGGGTACGCAGTATTTT. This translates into CASSERQGGLSGTQYF. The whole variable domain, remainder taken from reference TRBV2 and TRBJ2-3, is EPEVTQTPSHQVTQMGQEVILRCVPISNHLYFYWYRQILGQKVEFLVSFYNNEISEKSEIFDDQFSVERPDGSNFTLKIRSTKLEDSAMYFCASSERQGGLSGTQYFGPGTRLTVL.

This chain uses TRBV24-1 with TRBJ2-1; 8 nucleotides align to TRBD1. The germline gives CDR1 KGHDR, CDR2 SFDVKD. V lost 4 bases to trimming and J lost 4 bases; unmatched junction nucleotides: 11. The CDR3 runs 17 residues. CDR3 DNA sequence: TGTGCCACCAGTGAGGGGCCGGCGGACAGGGCTTACAATGAGCAGTTCTTC. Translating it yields CATSEGPADRAYNEQFF.

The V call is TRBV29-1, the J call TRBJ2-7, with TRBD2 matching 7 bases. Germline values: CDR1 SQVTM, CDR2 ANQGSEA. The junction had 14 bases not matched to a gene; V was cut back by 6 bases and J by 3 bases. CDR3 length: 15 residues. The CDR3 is CSVGGEMGSIYEQYF. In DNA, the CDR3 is TGCAGCGTGGGGGGGGAGATGGGATCCATCTACGAGCAGTACTTC.

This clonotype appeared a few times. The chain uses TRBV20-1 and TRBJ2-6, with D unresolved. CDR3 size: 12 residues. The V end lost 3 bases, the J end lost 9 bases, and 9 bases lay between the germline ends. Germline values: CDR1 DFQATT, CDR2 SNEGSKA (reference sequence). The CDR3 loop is CSASLGFNVLTF. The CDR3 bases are TGCAGTGCTAGTTTGGGCTTCAACGTCCTGACTTTC.

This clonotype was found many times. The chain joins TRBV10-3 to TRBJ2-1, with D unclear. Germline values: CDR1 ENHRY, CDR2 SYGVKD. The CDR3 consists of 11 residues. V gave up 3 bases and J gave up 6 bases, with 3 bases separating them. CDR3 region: CAISELNEQFF. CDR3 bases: TGTGCCATCAGTGAACTCAATGAGCAGTTCTTC.

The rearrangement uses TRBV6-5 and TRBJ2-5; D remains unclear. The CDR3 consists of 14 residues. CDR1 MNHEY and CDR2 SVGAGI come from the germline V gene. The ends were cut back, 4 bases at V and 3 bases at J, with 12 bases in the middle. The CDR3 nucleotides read TGTGCCAGCAGTTTTCGGACGGGCAAAGAGACCCAGTACTTC. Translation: CASSFRTGKETQYF.

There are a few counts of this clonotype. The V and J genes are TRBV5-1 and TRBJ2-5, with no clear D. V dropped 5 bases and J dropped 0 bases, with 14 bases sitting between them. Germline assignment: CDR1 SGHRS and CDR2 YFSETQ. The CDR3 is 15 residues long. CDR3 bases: TGCGCCAGCAGGCAGTTTATGGGAAACCAAGAGACCCAGTACTTC. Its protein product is CASRQFMGNQETQYF.

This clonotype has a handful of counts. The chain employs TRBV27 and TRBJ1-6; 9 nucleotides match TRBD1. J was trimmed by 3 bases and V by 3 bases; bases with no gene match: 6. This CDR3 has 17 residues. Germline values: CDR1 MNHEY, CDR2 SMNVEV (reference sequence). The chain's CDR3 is CASSFGDRANYNSPLHF. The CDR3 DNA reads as TGTGCCAGCAGTTTTGGGGACAGGGCCAACTATAATTCACCCCTCCACTTT.

CDR3: CASSFRTGGHQPQHF. The CDR3 DNA is TGTGCCAGCAGTTTTCGGACAGGGGGCCATCAGCCCCAGCATTTT. The rearrangement links TRBV12-3 or TRBV12-4 to TRBJ1-5; 11 nucleotides line up with TRBD1. Trimming cost V 3 bases and J 5 bases; bases outside gene matches: 3. The CDR3 spans 15 residues.

The CDR3, as DNA: TGCAGTGCTAGGCGGACTAGCAACGATGGGGGGATTCAGTACTTC. Translation gives CSARRTSNDGGIQYF. The chain links TRBV20-1 to TRBJ2-4, with 8 bases fitting TRBD2. Trimming cost V 3 bases and J 10 bases; bases outside gene matches: 14. The CDR3 is made up of 15 amino acids. Germline V lookup: CDR1 DFQATT, CDR2 SNEGSKA (reference sequence).

The CDR3 sequence is CASSERVTEAFF. Written as DNA, the CDR3 is TGTGCCAGTAGTGAGAGGGTCACTGAAGCTTTCTTT. The chain joins TRBV19 to TRBJ1-1; no clear D. The CDR3 length is 12 residues. From germline, CDR1 is LNHDA and CDR2 SQIVND (reference sequence). V lost 5 bases, J lost 4 bases, and 8 bases lay in between. Using reference TRBV19 and TRBJ1-1 for the parts outside the CDR3, the full variable domain is DGGITQSPKYLFRKEGQNVTLSCEQNLNHDAMYWYRQDPGQGLRLIYYSQIVNDFQKGDIAEGYSVSREKKESFPLTVTSAQKNPTAFYLCASSERVTEAFFGQGTRLTVV.